The 30 T cell receptor beta chains given below trace back to one sample, sequenced in a study of OX40 agonist ivuxolimab in advanced cancers. Repertoires were generated with immunoSEQ multiplex PCR, while TCRdb's copy carries only in-frame clones and drops some. Among fewer than 100,000 clones, about four fifths were seen once, and the ten largest hold 0.44%. The sample here was CD4+ or CD8+ T cells sorted from blood, taken in a trial of the OX40 agonist ivuxolimab. The receptors shown here come from an adult with an advanced solid tumor such as melanoma, head and neck, liver or kidney cancer.

A few counts support this clone. The genes are TRBV11-2 and TRBJ2-7, with D perhaps assigned TRBD1 or TRBD2 (6 bases each). The CDR3 extends over 16 amino acids. From germline, CDR1 is SGHAT and CDR2 FQNNGV. Deletions cut 7 bases from V and 2 bases from J, with 21 bases between. Here the CDR3 DNA reads TGTGCCAGCAACGGGCTCCGGGGGCGAACTGCCTACGAGCAGTACTTC. It encodes CASNGLRGRTAYEQYF.

The chain has TRBV27 and TRBJ2-2; 9 nucleotides agree with TRBD1. The ends lost 8 bases at V and 5 bases at J; junction bases unmatched: 6. Germline-derived CDR1 and CDR2 are MNHEY and SMNVEV (reference sequence). CDR3 length: 14 amino acids. The CDR3 DNA sequence: TGTGCCAGCCGAGACAGGGGGACTACCGGGGAGCTGTTTTTT. Protein product: CASRDRGTTGELFF.

This clone was recorded only once. The rearrangement links TRBV7-9 to TRBJ1-3; D not certain. This CDR3 region has 15 residues. With 5 bases removed from V and 0 bases from J, the gap between germline ends came to 11 bases. Germline V gives CDR1 SEHNR, CDR2 FQNEAQ (reference sequence). The CDR3 sequence: CASSPTGGSGNTIYF. The CDR3 coding sequence is TGTGCCAGCAGCCCCACGGGCGGCTCTGGAAACACCATATATTTT.

The V call is TRBV2, the J call TRBJ2-2; D may match TRBD1 or TRBD2 (5 bases each). With 6 bases removed from V and 4 bases from J, the gap between germline ends came to 15 bases. CDR1 is SNHLY and CDR2 is FYNNEI in the germline V gene. This CDR3 has 15 residues. This CDR3 is CASSFWGLGTGELFF. For the CDR3, the DNA is TGTGCCAGCAGCTTTTGGGGGTTAGGCACCGGGGAGCTGTTTTTT.

In DNA, the CDR3 is TGCGCCAGCAGCCTGACTAGTTACACCGGGGAGCTGTTTTTT. Its protein product is CASSLTSYTGELFF. The chain links TRBV5-1 to TRBJ2-2; D may be TRBD2 (6 bases). Germline V gene lookup returns CDR1 SGHRS and CDR2 YFSETQ. With 4 bases removed from V and 3 bases from J, the gap between germline ends came to 10 bases. The CDR3 loop spans 14 amino acids.

This chain connects TRBV29-1 to TRBJ1-1; TRBD1 might be the D (5 bases). Trimming left V 6 bases short and J 5 bases short, with 10 bases between. CDR1 SQVTM and CDR2 ANQGSEA come from the germline V gene. The CDR3 loop spans 11 amino acids. The CDR3 is CSVGQRTEAFF. The DNA of the CDR3 is TGCAGCGTCGGACAAAGGACTGAAGCTTTCTTT. Together with reference TRBV29-1 and TRBJ1-1, the CDR3 gives the full variable domain: SAVISQKPSRDICQRGTSLTIQCQVDSQVTMMFWYRQQPGQSLTLIATANQGSEATYESGFVIDKFPISRPNLTFSTLTVSNMSPEDSSIYLCSVGQRTEAFFGQGTRLTVV.

The chain employs TRBV28 and TRBJ1-2; D gene uncertain. Trimming took off 1 base at V and 0 bases at J, with 12 bases between the two ends. The CDR3 consists of 16 residues. Germline V lookup: CDR1 MDHEN, CDR2 SYDVKM. The CDR3 reads CASSLSFLRANYGYTF. The CDR3 coding sequence is TGTGCCAGCAGTTTATCGTTCCTGCGAGCTAACTATGGCTACACCTTC.

This chain joins TRBV21-1 and TRBJ1-5; the table's D call of TRBD1 was not tested on the DNA. TRBV21-1 is a recognized pseudogene. The CDR3 contains 16 residues. The CDR3 sequence is CASSKYYRGLDQPQHF. For the CDR3, the DNA is TGTGCCAGCAGCAAATACTACAGGGGGTTGGATCAGCCCCAGCATTTT.

The V and J genes are TRBV27 and TRBJ1-5; no reliable D call. Trimming stripped 3 bases from V and 0 bases from J, with 9 bases between. The CDR3 runs to 15 residues. Looked up from germline, CDR1 is MNHEY and CDR2 is SMNVEV (reference sequence). The CDR3 nucleotides are TGTGCCAGCAGTTTCGGTAACCCTAGCAATCAGCCCCAGCATTTT. It is translated as CASSFGNPSNQPQHF.

The rearrangement uses TRBV18 and TRBJ2-1; 10 nucleotides agree with TRBD1. CDR3 length equals 15 residues. V was clipped by 3 bases and J by 7 bases; unmatched bases: 6. Germline lookup yields CDR1 KGHSH and CDR2 LQKENI. The CDR3 loop reads CASSPRQGAQNEQFF. The CDR3 DNA reads as TGTGCCAGCTCACCGCGACAGGGGGCGCAGAATGAGCAGTTCTTC.

This clone has a single count. The chain carries TRBV30 and TRBJ2-2; the match to TRBD2 covers 10 bases. Germline CDR1 GTSNPN, CDR2 SVGIG (reference sequence). This CDR3 is 15 amino acids long. V lost 3 bases to trimming and J lost 5 bases; unmatched junction nucleotides: 6. The CDR3 here is CAWSPGLASTGELFF. For the CDR3, the DNA is TGTGCCTGGAGCCCGGGACTAGCGAGTACCGGGGAGCTGTTTTTT.

The rearrangement joins TRBV4-3 to TRBJ2-3, with 7 bases lining up with TRBD2. Trimming removed 0 bases from V and 10 bases from J; junction bases left unmatched: 10. This CDR3 comprises 15 residues. Germline V lookup: CDR1 LGHNA, CDR2 YSLEER. The CDR3 coding sequence is TGCGCCAGCAGCCAAGACGCGGGAGAGGGCCTTTCGCAGTATTTT. Amino acid sequence: CASSQDAGEGLSQYF.

This sequence joins TRBV7-9 and TRBJ1-1; D is ambiguous. V lost 3 bases and J lost 2, with 13 bases in between. The CDR3 runs 15 residues. Germline V lookup: CDR1 SEHNR, CDR2 FQNEAQ (reference sequence). The CDR3 DNA reads as TGTGCCAGCAGCTTTGGTTTCCAGATCAACACTGAAGCTTTCTTT. It is translated as CASSFGFQINTEAFF. The variable domain in full, completed from reference TRBV7-9 and TRBJ1-1, reads DTGVSQNPRHKITKRGQNVTFRCDPISEHNRLYWYRQTLGQGPEFLTYFQNEAQLEKSRLLSDRFSAERPKGSFSTLEIQRTEQGDSAMYLCASSFGFQINTEAFFGQGTRLTVV.

The chain links TRBV28 to TRBJ2-7; weak D call: TRBD1 (6 bases). V gave up 6 bases and J gave up 0 bases, with 15 bases separating them. Per the germline V gene, CDR1 is MDHEN and CDR2 is SYDVKM. The CDR3 loop spans 15 amino acids. This CDR3 is CASSRLVGASYEQYF. CDR3 DNA sequence: TGTGCCAGCAGCCGCCTCGTGGGGGCCTCCTACGAGCAGTACTTC.

V gene TRBV18 combines with J gene TRBJ2-1; D is possibly TRBD1 or TRBD2 (5 bases each). The CDR3 is 14 amino acids. Germline lookup yields CDR1 KGHSH and CDR2 LQKENI. Trimming removed 2 bases at V and 9 bases at J, with 14 bases between. In nucleotides, the CDR3 is TGTGCCAGCTCACCAACTACTAGTCAGGGTGAGCAGTTCTTC. Translated: CASSPTTSQGEQFF.

This clone is a singleton in its sample. This chain uses TRBV10-3 with TRBJ2-7, with 7 bases fitting TRBD2. There are 13 residues in the CDR3. Unmatched junction bases numbered 7, after V lost 5 bases and J lost 6 bases. Per germline, CDR1 ENHRY and CDR2 SYGVKD. This CDR3 reads CAISQPGGSEQYV. CDR3 bases: TGTGCCATCAGTCAACCGGGGGGAAGCGAGCAGTACGTC.

V and J are TRBV2 and TRBJ2-5; possibly TRBD2 for D (6 bases). Trimming pared 2 bases from V and 4 bases from J, leaving 14 bases between. This CDR3 is built from 15 residues. Germline CDR1 reads SNHLY; CDR2 reads FYNNEI. The CDR3 sequence is CASSENRAGGETQYF. The CDR3 nucleotides are TGTGCCAGCAGTGAAAACAGAGCCGGGGGAGAGACCCAGTACTTC. Using reference TRBV2 and TRBJ2-5 for the parts outside the CDR3, the full variable domain is EPEVTQTPSHQVTQMGQEVILRCVPISNHLYFYWYRQILGQKVEFLVSFYNNEISEKSEIFDDQFSVERPDGSNFTLKIRSTKLEDSAMYFCASSENRAGGETQYFGPGTRLLVL.

The CDR3 DNA is TGTGCCAGCTCACCGGGGCCTCGAGGCTATGGCTACACCTTC. It encodes CASSPGPRGYGYTF. This rearrangement joins TRBV18 to TRBJ1-2; TRBD1 might be the D (5 bases). V lost 3 bases, J lost 4 bases, and 12 bases lay in between. Per germline, CDR1 KGHSH and CDR2 LQKENI. CDR3 length: 14 residues.

The V gene is TRBV9, the J gene TRBJ2-3; the D gene is possibly TRBD1 (6 bases). Germline CDR1 reads SGDLS; CDR2 reads YYNGEE. This CDR3 comprises 15 residues. Trimming stripped 0 bases from V and 3 bases from J, with 11 bases between. CDR3 region: CASSVGTGTTDTQYF. CDR3 DNA: TGTGCCAGCAGCGTAGGTACAGGGACGACAGATACGCAGTATTTT.

The chain joins TRBV7-9 to TRBJ2-7; D gene ambiguous. The V end was cut by 1 base, the J end by 1 base, with 11 bases between. Germline V gene data show CDR1 as SEHNR and CDR2 as FQNEAQ (reference sequence). The CDR3 covers 15 residues. The CDR3: CASSLGRTVSYEQYF. The CDR3 nucleotides are TGTGCCAGCAGCTTAGGTCGGACCGTTTCCTACGAGCAGTACTTC.

The chain joins TRBV7-9 to TRBJ1-2; D is possibly TRBD1 (6 bases). CDR3 length: 14 residues. The V and J ends lost 4 bases and 2 bases respectively, with 11 bases between them. CDR1 SEHNR and CDR2 FQNEAQ come from the germline V gene (reference sequence). The CDR3 loop reads CASSSYDRNYGYTF. CDR3 in DNA: TGTGCCAGCAGCTCCTACGACAGGAACTATGGCTACACCTTC.

The chain uses TRBV30 and TRBJ2-2; 7 nucleotides agree with TRBD1. CDR1 is GTSNPN, CDR2 SVGIG, per germline (reference sequence). This CDR3 region has 15 residues. V lost 5 bases, J lost 6 bases, and 12 bases stayed unmatched. The CDR3 nucleotides are TGTGCCTGGGACGACAGGGTCGGAAGCTCCGGGGAGCTGTTTTTT. Residues: CAWDDRVGSSGELFF. Together with reference TRBV30 and TRBJ2-2, the CDR3 gives the full variable domain: SQTIHQWPATLVQPVGSPLSLECTVEGTSNPNLYWYRQAAGRGLQLLFYSVGIGQISSEVPQNLSASRPQDRQFILSSKKLLLSDSGFYLCAWDDRVGSSGELFFGEGSRLTVL.

This chain links TRBV7-8 with TRBJ2-6; maybe TRBD1 (6 bases). Trimming left V 6 bases short and J 5 bases short, with 17 bases between. Germline V lookup: CDR1 SGHVS, CDR2 FQNEAQ. This CDR3 comprises 16 residues. CDR3 nucleotides: TGTGCCAGCAGTCGCAATATGACAGGTCGGGCCAACGTCCTGACTTTC. It specifies CASSRNMTGRANVLTF. The whole variable domain, filled in from reference TRBV7-8 and TRBJ2-6, reads GAGVSQSPRYKVAKRGQDVALRCDPISGHVSLFWYQQALGQGPEFLTYFQNEAQLDKSGLPSDRFFAERPEGSVSTLKIQRTQQEDSAVYLCASSRNMTGRANVLTFGAGSRLTVL.

This clone was observed a single time. This chain links TRBV2 with TRBJ2-1, with D hard to call. The germline CDR1 and CDR2 sequences are SNHLY and FYNNEI. The V end lost 7 bases, the J end lost 5 bases, and 15 bases lay between the germline ends. The length of the CDR3 is 14 residues. CDR3 nucleotides: TGTGCCAGCATTATGACCAGCTCGAACAATGAGCAGTTCTTC. Its protein product is CASIMTSSNNEQFF.

In its sample, this clone was seen a few times. The chain joins TRBV20-1 to TRBJ1-1; D unclear. Per germline, CDR1 DFQATT and CDR2 SNEGSKA (reference sequence). The CDR3 loop spans 8 amino acids. Between the trimmed V and J ends, which lost 8 bases and 8 bases, there was a span of 6 bases. CDR3 protein: CSTDEAFF. In nucleotides, the CDR3 is TGCAGTACAGACGAAGCTTTCTTT.

The sample holds a few counts of this clone. V and J are TRBV30 and TRBJ1-1; D is unresolved. The ends were cut back, 0 bases at V and 4 bases at J, with 9 bases in the middle. This CDR3 spans 13 amino acids. Germline lookup yields CDR1 GTSNPN and CDR2 SVGIG (reference sequence). The CDR3 loop reads CAWSVSLGTEAFF. The CDR3 coding sequence is TGTGCCTGGAGTGTAAGCCTCGGCACTGAAGCTTTCTTT.

The chain links TRBV10-3 to TRBJ2-7, with D possibly matching TRBD2 (5 bases). The CDR3 has 12 residues. Looked up from germline, CDR1 is ENHRY and CDR2 is SYGVKD. The V end was cut by 3 bases, the J end by 9 bases, with 12 bases between. The CDR3 loop reads CAISEPKGGQYV. In DNA, the CDR3 is TGTGCCATCAGTGAACCAAAAGGAGGGCAGTACGTC.

Only one count was recorded for this clone. The chain recombines TRBV7-3 with TRBJ2-1; TRBD2 agrees at 10 bases. The germline gives CDR1 SGHTA, CDR2 FQGTGA. This CDR3 has 16 amino acids. J was trimmed by 7 bases and V by 5 bases; bases with no gene match: 11. Written as DNA, the CDR3 is TGTGCCAGCAGCCCCGTCGGGACTAGCGTTTTGAATGAGCAGTTCTTC. It specifies CASSPVGTSVLNEQFF.

The chain is built from TRBV7-3 and TRBJ2-3; 7 bases agree with TRBD2. In germline, CDR1 is SGHTA, CDR2 FQGTGA. The V segment lost 5 bases and the J segment 2 bases; nucleotides outside the gene matches: 4. This CDR3 comprises 14 residues. DNA for the CDR3: TGTGCCAGCAGCAGCCGGGACTACACAGATACGCAGTATTTT. Translated, it gives CASSSRDYTDTQYF.

This chain uses TRBV5-1 with TRBJ2-7; a weak D match, TRBD2 (6 bases). Germline CDR1 SGHRS, CDR2 YFSETQ. V was pared by 2 bases and J by 3 bases, with 18 bases between. The CDR3 consists of 16 residues. The CDR3 DNA follows: TGCGCCAGCAGCTTTGGGGGAGGAAAGATGAACTACGAGCAGTACTTC. Its translation: CASSFGGGKMNYEQYF.